The present entry profiles one T cell receptor beta chain with its context. Its antigen is unknown. No per-base quality is available; no much larger clone lies one base away. TCRbeta CDR3 regions were amplified from genomic DNA using the immunoSEQ Assay, a bias-controlled multiplex PCR. Under the source paper's analysis protocol: Within the assay, amplification of reference gene primers was used to estimate how many nucleated cells each sample contained. Sequence reads were collapsed and filtered to measure the absolute abundance of every unique TCRbeta CDR3 rearrangement. Productive Simpson clonality was computed per sample as the square root of Simpson's diversity index over productive rearrangements. In its TCRdb copy, this immuneACCESS table keeps in-frame sequences only and misses some clones. Where compared with another copy, unresolved V genes explain less than half of these, and the others have no known cause. The V and J calls and clone size are taken from that table; D and trimming were inferred from the DNA. The sample table holds approximately 150,000 clones, of which 87% were seen once. Together, the top ten hold 3.9% of the sample.

Samples from volunteer blood donors who had recovered from COVID-19 were contributed by a second Seattle source. Each collaborating institution followed its own protocols to collect whole blood in K2EDTA tubes. Collaborator samples were shipped for TCRbeta analysis as frozen whole blood, isolated PBMCs, or DNA extracted from either sample type. From the cysteine through the phenylalanine, the CDR3 covers 16 amino acids. The kept DNA is CDR3 alone, 48 bases in frame from the first base. Compared with germline, V lacks 2 bases and J lacks 1 base; bases without a gene match: 5. This entry comes from a study of blood T cell repertoires in COVID-19 (dated by TCRdb to about 2020). Describing the broader study: Collaborator samples came from the United States, Italy and Spain and covered acute and convalescent phases of COVID-19. The prospective study material was composed of cDNA or gDNA derived from T cells, B-cell-depleted T cells, or PBMCs. Deeply sampled blood TCRbeta repertoires from subjects exposed to, actively infected with, or recovered from COVID-19 were included in the dataset. A freely available public database, intended as a resource for researchers studying the immune response to SARS-CoV-2, is where the repertoires were released. The samples were drawn from two sources: the first 160 participants of the ongoing ImmuneRACE study, and 1,254 subjects contributed by 6 global collaborators. The sample metadata nearly always contained a de-identified subject ID, COVID-19 status, age in years and sex. Where available, HLA class I and class II types were obtained from metadata supplied by the sample provider rather than from assay-based typing.

Results the study describes overall, beyond this receptor: How much clinical and demographic metadata was included differed by source and by participant, and the metadata was provided uncurated.

The TCR comes from a woman in her fifties or sixties who had recovered from COVID-19. The sample consisted of peripheral blood. The rearrangement combines TRBV23-1 with TRBJ1-3; 7 junctional bases match TRBD1. TRBV23-1 is annotated as an ORF whose role is uncertain. The CDR3 corresponds to CASSQPGGTSGNTIYF. The sequence in DNA is TGCGCCAGCAGTCAACCAGGGGGGACATCTGGAAACACCATATATTTT.